Shown below are 20 T cell receptor beta chains from a single sample sequenced in a study of cytomegalovirus exposure and HLA in healthy donors. Generated by immunoSEQ multiplex PCR, the TCRdb table keeps only in-frame clones and is missing some. Here the sample spans a few hundred thousand clones, roughly 89% being singletons. The specimen was PBMCs. All receptors come from a young woman in good health and CMV-seronegative.

The chain carries TRBV5-4 and TRBJ2-5; TRBD2 matches at 10 bases. Germline V gene sequence: CDR1 SGHNT, CDR2 YYREEE (reference sequence). The CDR3 consists of 15 residues. The trim removed 0 bases at V and 5 bases at J, leaving 4 bases unmatched. The CDR3 coding sequence is TGTGCCAGCAGCTTGGTTAGCGGGGGGTGGGAGACCCAGTACTTC. It translates to CASSLVSGGWETQYF.

The J gene is TRBJ1-2, the V gene TRBV25-1; D is undetermined. CDR3 length: 13 amino acids. Germline V gene data show CDR1 as MGHDK and CDR2 as SYGVNS. Trimming took 5 bases from V and 7 from J, leaving 14 bases between them. The CDR3 reads CASSPTIAVGYTF. In nucleotides, the CDR3 is TGTGCCAGCAGTCCCACGATTGCGGTTGGCTACACCTTC.

This chain links TRBV6-5 with TRBJ2-1; 13 bases are a match to TRBD2. Germline assignment: CDR1 MNHEY and CDR2 SVGAGI. V lost 6 bases to trimming and J lost 10 bases; unmatched junction nucleotides: 9. The CDR3 sequence is 15 residues long. As DNA, the CDR3 is TGTGCCAGCAGAACTAGCGGGGGGGCCGCCGACGAGCAGTTCTTC. Encoded protein: CASRTSGGAADEQFF.

This clone was recorded a few times. V usage is TRBV18 and J usage is TRBJ1-1; D is ambiguous. CDR1 is KGHSH, CDR2 LQKENI, per germline. The CDR3 totals 15 residues. V lost 0 bases and J lost 11, with 19 bases in between. This CDR3 is CASSPPGQASLRAFF. Here the CDR3 DNA reads TGTGCCAGCTCACCACCCGGCCAGGCCTCCCTTAGGGCTTTCTTT.

The chain is built from TRBV4-1 and TRBJ1-3; 7 bases fit TRBD1. This CDR3 contains 18 residues. Germline loops: CDR1 MGHRA, CDR2 YSYEKL. J gave up 2 bases and V 1 base, and 11 bases lay outside the gene matches. The CDR3 sequence: CASSQVPVPDRAGNTIYF. DNA of the CDR3: TGCGCCAGCAGCCAAGTCCCGGTCCCAGACAGGGCTGGAAACACCATATATTTT.

This chain links TRBV2 with TRBJ1-1, with D possibly being TRBD1 (5 bases). Trimming stripped 6 bases from V and 1 base from J, with 9 bases between. In germline, CDR1 is SNHLY, CDR2 FYNNEI. The CDR3 is 13 residues long. CDR3 sequence (DNA): TGTGCCAGCAGGGATGACAGGAACACTGAAGCTTTCTTT. Its translation: CASRDDRNTEAFF. Based on the CDR3 plus reference TRBV2 and TRBJ1-1, the full variable domain is EPEVTQTPSHQVTQMGQEVILRCVPISNHLYFYWYRQILGQKVEFLVSFYNNEISEKSEIFDDQFSVERPDGSNFTLKIRSTKLEDSAMYFCASRDDRNTEAFFGQGTRLTVV.

The chain couples TRBV7-2 to TRBJ2-3; tentatively, D is TRBD2 (6 bases). The CDR3 is 15 residues long. CDR1 SGHTA and CDR2 FQGNSA come from the germline V gene. The V end lost 1 base, the J end lost 0 bases, and 8 bases lay between the germline ends. CDR3 protein: CASSLVAASTDTQYF. The CDR3, as DNA: TGTGCCAGCAGCTTAGTAGCGGCCAGCACAGATACGCAGTATTTT.

The V call is TRBV5-8, the J call TRBJ1-6; TRBD1 agrees at 7 bases. J lost 10 bases, V lost 4 bases, and 8 bases had no gene match. Germline CDR1 SGHTS, CDR2 YDEGEE. The CDR3 length is 14 residues. The CDR3 DNA reads as TGTGCCAGCAGCCCGAGACAGGGTAACTCACCCCTCCACTTT. Protein product: CASSPRQGNSPLHF.

V and J are TRBV19 and TRBJ2-2; weak D call: TRBD1 (5 bases). The CDR3 runs to 16 residues. Germline V gene lookup returns CDR1 LNHDA and CDR2 SQIVND (reference sequence). Trimming took 1 base from V and 3 from J, leaving 12 bases between them. CDR3 amino acids: CASSIVGAADTGELFF. CDR3 nucleotides: TGTGCCAGTAGTATAGTAGGGGCAGCCGACACCGGGGAGCTGTTTTTT.

The V call is TRBV27, the J call TRBJ2-1; 9 nucleotides line up with TRBD1. Germline lookup yields CDR1 MNHEY and CDR2 SMNVEV (reference sequence). The CDR3 is made up of 15 amino acids. V shed 5 bases and J 2 bases; nucleotides not matched to a gene: 4. The CDR3 coding sequence is TGTGCCAGCAGTATACAGGGGGCCGCCTACAATGAGCAGTTCTTC. Residues: CASSIQGAAYNEQFF.

The rearrangement links TRBV2 to TRBJ1-1; TRBD1 aligns across 12 bases. Trimming at V came to 8 bases and at J to 4 bases, leaving 5 bases not matched to a gene. The CDR3 covers 14 residues. Germline loops: CDR1 SNHLY, CDR2 FYNNEI. The DNA of the CDR3 is TGTGCCAGCGGGGACAGGGGGCGAGTCACTGAAGCTTTCTTT. Amino acids: CASGDRGRVTEAFF. The variable domain in full, completed from reference TRBV2 and TRBJ1-1, reads EPEVTQTPSHQVTQMGQEVILRCVPISNHLYFYWYRQILGQKVEFLVSFYNNEISEKSEIFDDQFSVERPDGSNFTLKIRSTKLEDSAMYFCASGDRGRVTEAFFGQGTRLTVV.

This chain uses TRBV5-4 with TRBJ2-7; TRBD1 aligns across 7 bases. Germline CDR1 is SGHNT and CDR2 is YYREEE (reference sequence). The J segment lost 2 bases and the V segment lost 4 bases, leaving 3 bases of the junction unmatched. The CDR3 consists of 13 residues. CDR3: CASSQDRTYEQYV. For the CDR3, the DNA is TGTGCCAGCAGCCAGGACAGGACCTACGAGCAGTACGTC.

This clone showed up just a few times. The chain links TRBV11-2 to TRBJ2-7; TRBD1 matches 10 bases. The CDR3 runs to 14 residues. V shed 3 bases, J shed 2 bases, and the junction held 1 base outside the gene matches. The germline gives CDR1 SGHAT, CDR2 FQNNGV. In DNA form, the CDR3 reads TGTGCCAGCAGCTTGGGACAGGGGCCCTACGAGCAGTACTTC. It translates to CASSLGQGPYEQYF.

The rearrangement joins TRBV18 to TRBJ2-7; tentatively, D is TRBD2 (5 bases). V lost 3 bases to trimming and J lost 2 bases, with 11 bases between them. Germline loops: CDR1 KGHSH, CDR2 LQKENI. There are 14 residues in the CDR3. CDR3 residues: CASSPAGETYEQYF. The CDR3 DNA follows: TGTGCCAGCTCACCCGCCGGGGAAACCTACGAGCAGTACTTC.

The chain links TRBV6-5 to TRBJ1-3, with 9 bases fitting TRBD1. J was trimmed by 2 bases and V by 0 bases; bases with no gene match: 2. The V gene's germline CDR1 is MNHEY and CDR2 SVGAGI. CDR3 length: 16 amino acids. The CDR3: CASSYSRQGAGNTIYF. The CDR3 DNA follows: TGTGCCAGCAGTTACTCAAGACAGGGGGCTGGAAACACCATATATTTT.

The V call is TRBV19, the J call TRBJ2-7, with 11 nucleotides matching TRBD1. V lost 7 bases, J lost 0 bases, and 5 bases stayed unmatched. Germline assignment: CDR1 LNHDA and CDR2 SQIVND (reference sequence). This CDR3 region has 15 residues. The CDR3 here is CASKTGTGGSYEQYF. The CDR3 region has the DNA TGTGCCAGTAAAACCGGGACAGGGGGCTCCTACGAGCAGTACTTC.

The count of this clone is one. J is TRBJ2-3 and V is TRBV9; D ambiguous. The CDR3 has 12 residues. Deletions cut 0 bases from V and 5 bases from J, with 4 bases between. CDR1 and CDR2 (germline): SGDLS, YYNGEE. CDR3 in amino acids: CASSVALDTQYF. As DNA, the CDR3 is TGTGCCAGCAGCGTAGCTCTAGATACGCAGTATTTT.

The rearrangement links TRBV29-1 to TRBJ2-1; 9 bases are a match to TRBD2. The trim removed 5 bases at V and 0 bases at J, leaving 2 bases unmatched. Germline V gene sequence: CDR1 SQVTM, CDR2 ANQGSEA. The CDR3 spans 14 residues. The CDR3 loop is CSVRAGGSYNEQFF. The CDR3 bases are TGCAGCGTTCGAGCGGGGGGCTCCTACAATGAGCAGTTCTTC.

The chain joins TRBV6-5 to TRBJ2-2, with a weak D call TRBD2 (7 bases). Per the germline V gene, CDR1 is MNHEY and CDR2 is SVGAGI. The ends were cut back, 0 bases at V and 5 bases at J, with 13 bases in the middle. The CDR3 contains 16 residues. CDR3 sequence reads: CASSYSLGGPTGELFF. The CDR3 DNA reads TGTGCCAGCAGTTACTCGCTCGGGGGGCCTACCGGGGAGCTGTTTTTT.

J is TRBJ1-3 and V is TRBV27, with D possibly being TRBD1 (6 bases). The V gene lost 4 bases and the J gene lost 2 bases, with 12 bases spanning the gap. CDR1 and CDR2 from the germline V gene are MNHEY and SMNVEV (reference sequence). The CDR3 runs to 15 residues. CDR3 amino acids: CASSSPGDAGNTIYF. For the CDR3, the DNA is TGTGCCAGCAGTTCCCCAGGGGACGCTGGAAACACCATATATTTT.